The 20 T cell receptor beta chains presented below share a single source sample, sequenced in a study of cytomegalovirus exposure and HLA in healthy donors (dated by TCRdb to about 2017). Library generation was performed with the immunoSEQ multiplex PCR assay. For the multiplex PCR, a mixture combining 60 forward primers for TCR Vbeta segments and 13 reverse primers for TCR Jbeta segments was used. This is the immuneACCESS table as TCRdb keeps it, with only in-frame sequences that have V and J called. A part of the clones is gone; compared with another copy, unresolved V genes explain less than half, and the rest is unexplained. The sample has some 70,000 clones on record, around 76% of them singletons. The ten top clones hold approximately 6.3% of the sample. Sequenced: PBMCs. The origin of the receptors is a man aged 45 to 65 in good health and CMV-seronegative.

The CDR3 bases are TGTGCCAGCAGTCAACCGGGACAGGGGGCATCACCCCTCCACTTT. Translated, it gives CASSQPGQGASPLHF. The chain employs TRBV28 and TRBJ1-6, with 12 bases fitting TRBD1. Germline lookup yields CDR1 MDHEN and CDR2 SYDVKM. J gave up 10 bases and V 5 bases, and 6 bases lay outside the gene matches. CDR3 length: 15 residues.

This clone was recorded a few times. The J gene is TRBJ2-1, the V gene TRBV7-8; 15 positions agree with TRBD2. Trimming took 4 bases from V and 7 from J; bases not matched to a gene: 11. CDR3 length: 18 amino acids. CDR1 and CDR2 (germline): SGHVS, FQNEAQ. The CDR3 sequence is CASSSGLAGGGWVNEQFF. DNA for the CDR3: TGTGCCAGCAGCTCCGGACTAGCGGGAGGGGGGTGGGTTAATGAGCAGTTCTTC.

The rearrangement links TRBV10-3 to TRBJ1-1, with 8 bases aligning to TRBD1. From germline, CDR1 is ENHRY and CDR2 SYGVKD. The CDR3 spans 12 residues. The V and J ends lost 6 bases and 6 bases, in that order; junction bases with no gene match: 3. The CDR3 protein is CAIRDRVAEAFF. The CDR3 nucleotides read TGTGCCATCAGGGACAGGGTGGCTGAAGCTTTCTTT.

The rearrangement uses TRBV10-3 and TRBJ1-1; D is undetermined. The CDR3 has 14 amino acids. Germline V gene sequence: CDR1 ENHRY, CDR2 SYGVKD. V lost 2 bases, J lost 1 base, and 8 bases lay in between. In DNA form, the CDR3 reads TGTGCCATCAGTGAGGTTCACAGGAACACTGAAGCTTTCTTT. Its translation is CAISEVHRNTEAFF.

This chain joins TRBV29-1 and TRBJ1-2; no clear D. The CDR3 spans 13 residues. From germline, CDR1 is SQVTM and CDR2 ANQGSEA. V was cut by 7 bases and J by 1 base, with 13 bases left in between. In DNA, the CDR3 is TGCAGCGCGTGTAAGGCGGTTAACTATGGCTACACCTTC. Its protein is CSACKAVNYGYTF.

The CDR3 DNA follows: TGCGCCAGCAGCCCGGGACAGACGACAACTAATGAAAAACTGTTTTTT. It is translated as CASSPGQTTTNEKLFF. This chain joins TRBV5-1 and TRBJ1-4, with TRBD1 matching 7 bases. V was pared by 4 bases and J by 0 bases, with 6 bases of the junction left unmatched. Germline V lookup: CDR1 SGHRS, CDR2 YFSETQ. CDR3 length: 16 amino acids.

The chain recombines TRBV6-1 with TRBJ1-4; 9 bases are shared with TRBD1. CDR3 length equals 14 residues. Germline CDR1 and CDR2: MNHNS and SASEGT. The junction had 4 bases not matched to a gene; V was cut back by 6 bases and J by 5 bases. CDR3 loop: CASRRQGGNEKLFF. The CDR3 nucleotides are TGTGCCAGCAGACGACAGGGGGGAAATGAAAAACTGTTTTTT.

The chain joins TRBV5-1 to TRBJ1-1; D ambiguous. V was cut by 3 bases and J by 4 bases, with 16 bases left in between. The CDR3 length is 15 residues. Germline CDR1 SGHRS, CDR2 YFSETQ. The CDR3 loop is CASSYTAGAGTEAFF. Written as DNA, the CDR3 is TGCGCCAGCAGCTATACAGCGGGCGCGGGCACTGAAGCTTTCTTT. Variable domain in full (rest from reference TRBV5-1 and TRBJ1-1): KAGVTQTPRYLIKTRGQQVTLSCSPISGHRSVSWYQQTPGQGLQFLFEYFSETQRNKGNFPGRFSGRQFSNSRSEMNVSTLELGDSALYLCASSYTAGAGTEAFFGQGTRLTVV.

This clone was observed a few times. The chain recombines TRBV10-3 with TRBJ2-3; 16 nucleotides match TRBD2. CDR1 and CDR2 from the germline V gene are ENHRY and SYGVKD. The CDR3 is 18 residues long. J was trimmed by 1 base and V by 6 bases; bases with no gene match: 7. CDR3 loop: CAISPGLAGGHGTDTQYF. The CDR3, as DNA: TGTGCCATCAGCCCGGGACTAGCGGGGGGGCATGGCACAGATACGCAGTATTTT.

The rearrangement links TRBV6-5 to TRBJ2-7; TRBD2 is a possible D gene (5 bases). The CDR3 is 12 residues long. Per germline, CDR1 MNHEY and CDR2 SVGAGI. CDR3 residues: CASRGSSYEQYF. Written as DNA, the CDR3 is TGTGCGAGCCGAGGGAGTAGCTACGAGCAGTACTTC.

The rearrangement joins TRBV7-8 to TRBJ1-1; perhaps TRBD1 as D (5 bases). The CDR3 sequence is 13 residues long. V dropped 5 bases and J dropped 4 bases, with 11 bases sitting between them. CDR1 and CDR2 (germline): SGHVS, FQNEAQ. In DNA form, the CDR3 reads TGTGCCAGCAGCGCGGGGGTCACCACTGAAGCTTTCTTT. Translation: CASSAGVTTEAFF.

CDR3 nucleotides: TGTGCCAGTAGTATGGGGGCAAGTGGGAGCAATCAGCCCCAGCATTTT. Its translation is CASSMGASGSNQPQHF. The V call is TRBV19, the J call TRBJ1-5, with TRBD1 as a possible D gene (6 bases). Germline CDR1 is LNHDA and CDR2 is SQIVND (reference sequence). Trimming removed 3 bases at V and 1 base at J, with 13 bases between. The CDR3 loop spans 16 amino acids.

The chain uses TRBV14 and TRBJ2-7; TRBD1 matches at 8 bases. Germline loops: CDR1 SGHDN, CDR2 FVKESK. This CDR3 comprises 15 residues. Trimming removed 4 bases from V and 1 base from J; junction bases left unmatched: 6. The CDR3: CASSPPGTGSYEQYF. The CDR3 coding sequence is TGTGCCAGCAGCCCCCCCGGGACAGGTTCCTACGAGCAGTACTTC.

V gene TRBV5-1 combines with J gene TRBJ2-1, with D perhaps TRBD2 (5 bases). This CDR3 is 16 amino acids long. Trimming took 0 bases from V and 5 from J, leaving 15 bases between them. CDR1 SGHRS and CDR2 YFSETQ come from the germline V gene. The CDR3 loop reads CASSLVVGVVNNEQFF. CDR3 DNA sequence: TGCGCCAGCAGCTTGGTGGTGGGAGTGGTAAACAATGAGCAGTTCTTC. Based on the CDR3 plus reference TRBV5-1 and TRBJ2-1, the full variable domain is KAGVTQTPRYLIKTRGQQVTLSCSPISGHRSVSWYQQTPGQGLQFLFEYFSETQRNKGNFPGRFSGRQFSNSRSEMNVSTLELGDSALYLCASSLVVGVVNNEQFFGPGTRLTVL.

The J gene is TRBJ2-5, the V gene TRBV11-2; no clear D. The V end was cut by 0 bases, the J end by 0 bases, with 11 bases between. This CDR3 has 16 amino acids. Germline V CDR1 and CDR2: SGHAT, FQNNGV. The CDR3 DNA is TGTGCCAGCAGCTTAGAACCCTTCAGGTACCAAGAGACCCAGTACTTC. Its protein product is CASSLEPFRYQETQYF.

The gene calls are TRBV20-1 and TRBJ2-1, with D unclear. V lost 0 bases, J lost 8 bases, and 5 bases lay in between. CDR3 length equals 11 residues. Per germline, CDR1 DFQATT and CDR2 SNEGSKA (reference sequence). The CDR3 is CSARDRDEQFF. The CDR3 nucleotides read TGCAGTGCTAGAGATCGGGATGAGCAGTTCTTC.

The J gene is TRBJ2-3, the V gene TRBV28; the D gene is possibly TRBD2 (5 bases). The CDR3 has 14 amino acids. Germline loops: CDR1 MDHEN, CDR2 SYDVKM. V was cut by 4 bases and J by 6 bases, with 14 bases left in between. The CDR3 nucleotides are TGTGCCAGCAGTTCGGGATCCCTTAGGGATACGCAGTATTTT. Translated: CASSSGSLRDTQYF.

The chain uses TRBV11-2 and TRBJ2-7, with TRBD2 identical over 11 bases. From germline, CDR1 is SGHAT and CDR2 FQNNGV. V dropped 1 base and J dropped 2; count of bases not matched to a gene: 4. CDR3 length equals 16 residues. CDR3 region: CASSLVVTSGTYEQYF. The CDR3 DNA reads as TGTGCCAGCAGCTTAGTTGTGACTAGCGGGACCTACGAGCAGTACTTC.

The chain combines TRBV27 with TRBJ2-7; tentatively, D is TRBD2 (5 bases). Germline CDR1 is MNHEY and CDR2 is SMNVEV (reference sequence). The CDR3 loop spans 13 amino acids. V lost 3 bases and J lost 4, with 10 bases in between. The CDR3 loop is CASSFGITYEQYF. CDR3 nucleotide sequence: TGTGCCAGCAGTTTCGGGATTACTTACGAGCAGTACTTC.

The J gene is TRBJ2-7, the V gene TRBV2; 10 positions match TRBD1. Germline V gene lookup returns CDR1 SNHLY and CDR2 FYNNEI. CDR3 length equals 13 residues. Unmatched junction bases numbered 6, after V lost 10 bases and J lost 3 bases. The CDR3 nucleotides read TGTGCCACCCAGGGGACAGGGGACTACGAGCAGTACTTC. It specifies CATQGTGDYEQYF.